This T cell receptor beta chain derives from a study of blood T cell repertoires in COVID-19. The CDR3 loop spans 15 amino acids. The germline CDR1 and CDR2 sequences are SGHTA and FQGNSA. V gave up 4 bases and J gave up 2 bases, with 12 bases separating them. Here immunoSEQ multiplex PCR was the method, and the copy in TCRdb shows in-frame clones only, minus some. The sample contains approximately 290,000 clones, around 81% of which appear only once. V usage is TRBV7-2 and J usage is TRBJ1-5; D is perhaps TRBD1 (5 bases). The sequence came from a person aged 65 to 85 with COVID-19, enrolled during active disease. Sample: peripheral blood. The CDR3 reads CASSSRVAGNQPQHF. The CDR3 DNA sequence: TGTGCCAGCAGCTCCAGGGTGGCTGGCAATCAGCCCCAGCATTTT. The full variable domain, with the rest looked up from reference TRBV7-2 and TRBJ1-5, is GAGVSQSPSNKVTEKGKDVELRCDPISGHTALYWYRQSLGQGLEFLIYFQGNSAPDKSGLPSDRFSAERTGGSVSTLTIQRTQQEDSAVYLCASSSRVAGNQPQHFGDGTRLSIL.